The 11 T cell receptor beta chains presented below share a single source sample, sequenced in a study of T-cell memory formation after mild COVID-19. TCRdb called the 5' RACE reads again in MiXCR, with one record for every CDR3 protein. There are approximately 200,000 distinct CDR3 sequences in the sample; roughly 16% occur only once, and roughly 2.1% lies in the top ten. Sequencing input: PBMCs or a T cell subset sorted from them (not recorded which). These receptor sequences come from an adult woman who had mild COVID-19 (a few samples of this study predate the infection). Cell type and time point are not known.

The rearrangement links TRBV10-3 to TRBJ2-3; 11 nucleotides align to TRBD2. The CDR3 length is 15 residues. V was clipped by 7 bases and J by 0 bases; unmatched bases: 3. CDR1 is ENHRY and CDR2 is SYGVKD in the germline V gene. For the CDR3, the DNA is TGTGCCATCACGACTAGCGGGGAGAGCACAGATACGCAGTATTTT. Encoded protein: CAITTSGESTDTQYF.

The chain has TRBV4-2 and TRBJ2-1, with TRBD2 as a possible D gene (6 bases). The CDR3 length is 13 residues. Germline lookup yields CDR1 LGHNA and CDR2 YNFKEQ. V was pared by 1 base and J by 7 bases, with 8 bases between. CDR3 sequence: CASSQVGGNEQFF. In DNA form, the CDR3 reads TGTGCCAGCAGCCAAGTCGGGGGAAATGAGCAGTTCTTC.

This clonotype came up a few times. This chain joins TRBV6-6 and TRBJ1-5, with D possibly matching TRBD1 (6 bases). Germline assignment: CDR1 MNHNY and CDR2 SVGAGI (reference sequence). V was shortened by 5 bases and J by 4 bases, with 9 bases between the two germline ends. The CDR3 has 13 amino acids. CDR3 coding DNA: TGTGCCAGCAGTCTACAGGGAAATCAGCCCCAGCATTTT. Protein: CASSLQGNQPQHF.

V gene TRBV7-3 combines with J gene TRBJ2-1; 7 nucleotides align to TRBD1. CDR3 length equals 12 residues. The germline gives CDR1 SGHTA, CDR2 FQGTGA. Trimming at V came to 4 bases and at J to 7 bases, leaving 1 base not matched to a gene. The CDR3 region is CASSSTGNEQFF. The CDR3 region has the DNA TGTGCCAGCAGCTCGACAGGGAATGAGCAGTTCTTC. Combining the CDR3 with reference TRBV7-3 and TRBJ2-1 gives the whole variable domain GAGVSQTPSNKVTEKGKYVELRCDPISGHTALYWYRQSLGQGPEFLIYFQGTGAADDSGLPNDRFFAVRPEGSVSTLKIQRTERGDSAVYLCASSSTGNEQFFGPGTRLTVL.

This clonotype was seen a few times. The V and J genes are TRBV7-2 and TRBJ2-3, with TRBD2 matching 8 bases. This CDR3 has 16 residues. Germline trimming cut 5 bases from V and 5 bases from J; bases unmatched to any gene: 12. The germline CDR1 and CDR2 sequences are SGHTA and FQGNSA. This chain's CDR3 is CASSARGGQTRDTQYF. DNA for the CDR3: TGTGCCAGCAGCGCCCGGGGGGGGCAGACGAGAGATACGCAGTATTTT.

This clonotype has a handful of counts. V usage is TRBV20-1 and J usage is TRBJ2-5; D is uncertain. Germline CDR1 and CDR2: DFQATT and SNEGSKA (reference sequence). CDR3 length equals 12 residues. V lost 4 bases and J 4 bases, leaving 10 bases between the germline ends. The CDR3 bases are TGCAGTGCTACCGGACCCGGAGAGACCCAGTACTTC. It yields the protein CSATGPGETQYF.

This clonotype was counted only a few times. A junction boundary mismatches the germline segment, possibly from a read error. V usage is TRBV11-2 and J usage is TRBJ2-7, with 7 nucleotides matching TRBD1. The CDR3 is 18 residues long. Per the germline V gene, CDR1 is SGHAT and CDR2 is FQNNGV. In nucleotides, the CDR3 is TGTGCCAGCAGCTTCCCCTACGACAGGGCAGCCTCCCCCTACGAGCGGTACTTC. Translated, it gives CASSFPYDRAASPYERYF.

The chain carries TRBV29-1 and TRBJ2-7, with D maybe TRBD1 (6 bases). This CDR3 region has 11 residues. Germline V lookup: CDR1 SQVTM, CDR2 ANQGSEA. V lost 4 bases and J lost 5, with 9 bases in between. CDR3 loop: CSVGGPDEQYF. CDR3 nucleotides: TGCAGCGTTGGGGGGCCAGACGAGCAGTACTTC.

This chain links TRBV15 with TRBJ1-2; TRBD1 aligns across 12 bases. The V segment lost 5 bases and the J segment 5 bases; nucleotides outside the gene matches: 12. Germline lookup yields CDR1 LNHNV and CDR2 YYDKDF (reference sequence). The CDR3 loop spans 17 amino acids. The CDR3 here is CATSEGQGAQDRYGYTF. CDR3 nucleotide sequence: TGTGCCACCAGCGAGGGACAGGGGGCGCAGGATAGGTATGGCTACACCTTC.

This chain uses TRBV5-1 with TRBJ2-5; unclear D gene. With 1 base removed from V and 6 bases from J, the gap between germline ends came to 7 bases. The CDR3 totals 12 residues. The germline CDR1 and CDR2 sequences are SGHRS and YFSETQ. This CDR3 is CASSLSSQTQYF. The CDR3 DNA is TGCGCCAGCAGCTTGTCTTCGCAGACCCAGTACTTC.

This chain connects TRBV18 to TRBJ1-5; D is uncertain. The CDR3 sequence is 16 residues long. CDR1 and CDR2 from the germline V gene are KGHSH and LQKENI. The V end was cut by 3 bases, the J end by 1 base, with 13 bases between. CDR3 region: CASSPTADESNQPQHF. The CDR3 DNA sequence: TGTGCCAGCTCACCTACCGCAGACGAAAGCAATCAGCCCCAGCATTTT.